This is a list of T cell receptor beta chains from one sample in a study of T cells in Graves' hyperthyroidism and ophthalmopathy. TCRdb ran MiXCR on the multiplex PCR reads and lists one entry per CDR3 protein. The sample shows some 200,000 distinct CDR3 sequences, about 17% of them seen only once. Source material: blood. Every receptor here comes from a woman aged 45-59 years with Graves' hyperthyroidism. CDR3s include the opening cysteine and the closing phenylalanine or tryptophan. D genes are given only for firm matches. Expanded clones are given a class, and other clones once, few, many or no size at all.

D gene | J gene | V gene | clone size | CDR3 protein | CDR3 DNA
TRBD2 | TRBJ2-5 | TRBV7-2 | many | CASSLDGRGKTQYF | TGTGCCAGCAGCTTAGACGGGAGGGGGAAGACCCAGTACTTC
TRBD2 | TRBJ2-5 | TRBV20-1 | NA | CSARAAGEGETQYF | TGCAGTGCTAGGGCGGCGGGAGAAGGAGAGACCCAGTACTTC
TRBD1 | TRBJ2-4 | TRBV6-1 | many | CASSSGTGLGIQYF | TGTGCCAGCAGTTCAGGGACAGGGTTGGGCATTCAGTACTTC
NA | TRBJ2-4 | TRBV30 | NA | CAWNKPQTAKNIQYF | TGTGCCTGGAATAAACCCCAGACAGCCAAAAACATTCAGTACTTC
TRBD2 | TRBJ2-7 | TRBV5-1 | NA | CASSLGGTSGRYEQYF | TGCGCCAGCAGCTTGGGAGGGACTAGCGGGAGATACGAGCAGTACTTC
TRBD1 | TRBJ2-7 | TRBV2 | many | CASSDETGGVPEQYF | TGTGCCAGCAGTGATGAGACAGGGGGGGTTCCCGAGCAGTACTTC
TRBD1 | TRBJ1-2 | TRBV18 | many | CASSGTGVYGYTF | TGTGCCAGCTCCGGGACAGGGGTGTATGGCTACACCTTC
NA | TRBJ2-1 | TRBV20-1 | NA | CSVRGPDRNEQFF | TGCAGTGTAAGAGGGCCCGACCGCAATGAGCAGTTCTTC
NA | TRBJ2-1 | TRBV19 | few | CASSNSAFRDPFYNEQFF | TGTGCCAGTAGTAACTCGGCGTTCAGGGATCCCTTTTACAATGAGCAGTTCTTC
NA | TRBJ2-7 | TRBV27 | NA | CASRNGLLAGSSYEQYF | TGTGCCAGCCGTAATGGGTTACTAGCCGGTAGCTCCTACGAGCAGTACTTC
NA | TRBJ1-2 | TRBV2 | many | CASSVRMANYGYTF | TGTGCCAGCAGTGTTCGGATGGCCAACTATGGCTACACCTTC
NA | TRBJ1-2 | TRBV20-1 | many | CSAPPSGAIVHGYTF | TGCAGTGCTCCACCCTCCGGGGCTATCGTCCATGGCTACACCTTC
NA | TRBJ1-2 | TRBV5-1 | medium-sized | CASSLDPRDGYTF | TGCGCCAGCAGCTTGGATCCCAGGGATGGCTACACCTTC
NA | TRBJ1-5 | TRBV30 | many | CAWSKGSNQPQHF | TGTGCCTGGAGTAAGGGTAGCAATCAGCCCCAGCATTTT
TRBD2 | TRBJ2-7 | TRBV5-1 | few | CASSLAGIAGGYYEQYF | TGCGCCAGCAGCTTGGCCGGGATAGCGGGAGGGTACTACGAGCAGTACTTC
NA | TRBJ2-5 | TRBV12-3/TRBV12-4 | many | CASSLWGRETQYF | TGTGCCAGCAGTTTATGGGGGCGGGAGACCCAGTACTTC
TRBD2 | TRBJ2-5 | TRBV7-6 | many | CASSLWSSGETQYF | TGTGCCAGCAGCCTATGGTCTAGCGGGGAGACCCAGTACTTC
TRBD2 | TRBJ2-5 | TRBV10-3 | few | CAISDFPRLAGFRHGTQYF | TGTGCCATCAGTGATTTCCCTCGACTAGCGGGGTTTCGACATGGGACCCAGTACTTC
TRBD2 | TRBJ2-4 | TRBV30 | many | CAWSVLKAGDAYIQYF | TGTGCCTGGAGTGTCCTCAAAGCGGGAGATGCGTACATTCAGTACTTC
NA | TRBJ2-7 | TRBV11-2 | many | CASSLASSYEQYF | TGTGCCAGCAGCTTGGCCAGCTCCTACGAGCAGTACTTC
TRBD1 | TRBJ2-1 | TRBV2 | many | CASKGQGSYNEQFF | TGTGCCAGCAAGGGACAGGGGAGCTACAATGAGCAGTTCTTC
TRBD2 | TRBJ2-7 | TRBV29-1 | many | CSVEREGHEQYF | TGCAGCGTTGAGCGGGAGGGGCACGAGCAGTACTTC
NA | TRBJ2-3 | TRBV6-6 | many | CASSYPGTATTQYF | TGTGCCAGCAGTTACCCCGGGACCGCGACAACGCAGTATTTT
TRBD1 | TRBJ2-1 | TRBV5-1 | NA | CASSSGQGRGNEQFF | TGCGCCAGCAGCTCGGGACAGGGGAGAGGGAATGAGCAGTTCTTC
TRBD2 | TRBJ2-3 | TRBV7-3 | many | CASSLSPSGSSTDTQYF | TGTGCCAGCAGCTTGAGTCCTAGCGGGTCCTCCACAGATACGCAGTATTTT
TRBD1 | TRBJ1-6 | TRBV4-1 | few | CASSQAAPGTAAGSPLHF | TGCGCCAGCAGCCAAGCCGCACCAGGGACAGCCGCCGGTTCACCCCTCCACTTT
TRBD2 | TRBJ2-1 | TRBV5-5 | few | CASSSLAGVYNEQFF | TGTGCCAGCAGCTCTCTAGCGGGGGTCTACAATGAGCAGTTCTTC
TRBD1 | TRBJ2-7 | TRBV4-2 | NA | CASRIRQGFYEQYF | TGTGCCAGCAGAATCAGACAGGGGTTCTACGAGCAGTACTTC